These 30 T cell receptor beta chains were all obtained from the same sample, sequenced in a study of CD8 T cells in ankylosing spondylitis. TCRdb processed the 5' RACE reads anew with MiXCR; each CDR3 protein has one entry. The sample yields 200,000 to 250,000 distinct CDR3 sequences, around a quarter seen once. Source material: blood, either unsorted or a sorted T cell fraction (not recorded which). These TCRs come from a male donor with ankylosing spondylitis or in good health (not recorded which).

This clonotype was recorded many times. J is TRBJ2-7 and V is TRBV6-1; 7 positions match TRBD1. The V and J ends lost 6 bases and 5 bases, in that order; junction bases with no gene match: 7. This CDR3 contains 13 residues. Germline V gene sequence: CDR1 MNHNS, CDR2 SASEGT. In nucleotides, the CDR3 is TGTGCCAGCAGCAACGACAGGGTCCACGAGCAGTACTTC. Amino acids: CASSNDRVHEQYF.

In its sample, this clonotype was seen many times. V is TRBV7-2 and J is TRBJ2-2; D not resolved. This CDR3 has 13 residues. In germline, CDR1 is SGHTA, CDR2 FQGNSA. V shed 8 bases and J shed 6 bases, with 13 bases lying between them. In DNA, the CDR3 is TGTGCCAGCCGACTCAACCACCCCGGGGAGCTGTTTTTT. It yields the protein CASRLNHPGELFF.

This chain uses TRBV18 with TRBJ2-1; D might be TRBD1 (6 bases). Germline V gene lookup returns CDR1 KGHSH and CDR2 LQKENI. CDR3 length: 17 amino acids. The V gene lost 1 base and the J gene lost 0 bases, with 13 bases spanning the gap. CDR3 DNA sequence: TGTGCCAGCTCACCACGGGACACGATTCTCTCCTACAATGAGCAGTTCTTC. Translated, it gives CASSPRDTILSYNEQFF.

The table lists this clonotype with a few counts. The chain recombines TRBV4-1 with TRBJ2-4; tentatively, D is TRBD2 (6 bases). Deletions cut 4 bases from V and 6 bases from J, with 19 bases between. CDR1 is MGHRA and CDR2 is YSYEKL in the germline V gene. CDR3 length equals 16 residues. CDR3 in DNA: TGCGCCAGCAGCCCACTAGCCGGGTCTCTTTTAAACATTCAGTACTTC. Its translation: CASSPLAGSLLNIQYF.

This clonotype was detected many times. The chain carries TRBV9 and TRBJ2-1; 8 bases are a match to TRBD2. Trimming took 4 bases from V and 8 from J; bases not matched to a gene: 20. From germline, CDR1 is SGDLS and CDR2 YYNGEE. The CDR3 runs to 18 residues. CDR3 in amino acids: CASSSKGSLSGSLHEQFF. In DNA, the CDR3 is TGTGCCAGCAGCTCAAAGGGGTCTCTGAGCGGGAGTCTCCATGAGCAGTTCTTC.

This clonotype was seen ten or more times. V gene TRBV20-1 combines with J gene TRBJ2-7; TRBD1 might be the D (5 bases). V was shortened by 6 bases and J by 0 bases, with 9 bases between the two germline ends. Germline CDR1 reads DFQATT; CDR2 reads SNEGSKA (reference sequence). The CDR3 spans 12 residues. CDR3 DNA sequence: TGCAGTGCGAGGACATTCTCCTACGAGCAGTACTTC. It translates to CSARTFSYEQYF.

This clonotype was picked up many times. V gene TRBV19 combines with J gene TRBJ2-6; 9 bases agree with TRBD2. The trim removed 6 bases at V and 1 base at J, leaving 1 base unmatched. The germline gives CDR1 LNHDA, CDR2 SQIVND (reference sequence). This CDR3 is 15 amino acids long. This CDR3 is CASRSGGSGANVLTF. CDR3 sequence (DNA): TGTGCCAGTAGAAGCGGGGGGTCTGGGGCCAACGTCCTGACTTTC.

The chain joins TRBV20-1 to TRBJ2-1, with TRBD2 as a possible D gene (6 bases). The CDR3 consists of 15 residues. Per germline, CDR1 DFQATT and CDR2 SNEGSKA (reference sequence). Trimming left V 0 bases short and J 4 bases short, with 13 bases between. For the CDR3, the DNA is TGCAGTGCTAGAGATAAGGAGGGCCTATACAATGAGCAGTTCTTC. Encoded protein: CSARDKEGLYNEQFF.

This clonotype has a count of ten or more. V and J are TRBV7-2 and TRBJ1-4, with D possibly matching TRBD1 (5 bases). CDR1 is SGHTA, CDR2 FQGNSA, per germline. Trimming removed 3 bases from V and 3 bases from J, with 20 bases in between. The CDR3 runs to 18 residues. CDR3: CASSLARGGFSANEKLFF. The CDR3 DNA sequence: TGTGCCAGCAGCTTGGCGAGGGGTGGTTTTTCGGCTAATGAAAAACTGTTTTTT.

The chain is built from TRBV20-1 and TRBJ2-5; D unclear. Germline-derived CDR1 and CDR2 are DFQATT and SNEGSKA (reference sequence). The CDR3 has 13 residues. The V gene lost 0 bases and the J gene lost 2 bases, with 7 bases spanning the gap. Here the CDR3 DNA reads TGCAGTGCTAGAGAAACAGTTCAAGAGACCCAGTACTTC. Translated, it gives CSARETVQETQYF.

This clonotype has a handful of counts. The V gene is TRBV20-1, the J gene TRBJ2-7; D uncertain. The CDR3 is 11 amino acids. The V end was cut by 7 bases, the J end by 5 bases, with 12 bases between. CDR1 DFQATT and CDR2 SNEGSKA come from the germline V gene (reference sequence). The DNA of the CDR3 is TGCAGTGGTGTTGTTGCGGACGAGCAGTACTTC. Translated, it gives CSGVVADEQYF.

This sequence joins TRBV6-6 and TRBJ2-7, with D perhaps TRBD1 (7 bases). Trimming took off 7 bases at V and 5 bases at J, with 15 bases between the two ends. Germline V lookup: CDR1 MNHNY, CDR2 SVGAGI (reference sequence). The CDR3 loop spans 13 amino acids. In DNA form, the CDR3 reads TGTGCCAGCACCCCTGGAGGGGGCCACGAGCAGTACTTC. It is translated as CASTPGGGHEQYF.

This clonotype was counted many times. The chain uses TRBV29-1 and TRBJ2-5; possible D gene TRBD2, 5 bases. The V gene lost 4 bases and the J gene lost 6 bases, with 15 bases spanning the gap. This CDR3 contains 13 residues. CDR1 and CDR2 from the germline V gene are SQVTM and ANQGSEA. The CDR3 DNA is TGCAGCGTTGCGGGGTCCTCTTTGAAGACCCAGTACTTC. Amino acid sequence: CSVAGSSLKTQYF. The full variable domain, its missing parts supplied by reference TRBV29-1 and TRBJ2-5, is SAVISQKPSRDICQRGTSLTIQCQVDSQVTMMFWYRQQPGQSLTLIATANQGSEATYESGFVIDKFPISRPNLTFSTLTVSNMSPEDSSIYLCSVAGSSLKTQYFGPGTRLLVL.

The table lists this clonotype with many counts. CDR3 DNA: TGTGCCAGCAGCTTGGACTTGCGGGCAGATACGCAGTATTTT. It yields the protein CASSLDLRADTQYF. This chain uses TRBV5-6 with TRBJ2-3; D may be TRBD2 (5 bases). CDR3 length: 14 residues. With 0 bases removed from V and 4 bases from J, the gap between germline ends came to 9 bases. Germline CDR1 is SGHDT and CDR2 is YYEEEE.

This clonotype appeared a single time. Given a much more abundant clone one base away, this may be a read error. The rearrangement joins TRBV20-1 to TRBJ2-5; D is perhaps TRBD1 (6 bases). The germline CDR1 and CDR2 sequences are DFQATT and SNEGSKA (reference sequence). V was clipped by 5 bases and J by 7 bases, with 23 bases between them. The CDR3 spans 15 residues. This CDR3 reads CSAGVPGAPLGTQYF. Here the CDR3 DNA reads TGCAGTGCTGGAGTTCCAGGGGCCCCTTTAGGGACCCAGTACTTC.

The J gene is TRBJ2-7, the V gene TRBV29-1, with 7 bases lining up with TRBD1. CDR3 length: 13 amino acids. The V gene end was trimmed by 5 bases and the J gene end by 6 bases; junction bases not matched to a gene: 10. Germline V gene data show CDR1 as SQVTM and CDR2 as ANQGSEA. The CDR3 is CSVMGQLTGEQYF. The CDR3 DNA reads as TGCAGCGTTATGGGACAGCTGACTGGCGAGCAGTACTTC.

This clonotype has more than one count but fewer than ten. The CDR3 region is CASSTGNSPLHF. CDR3 nucleotide sequence: TGTGCCAGCTCGACTGGAAATTCACCCCTCCACTTT. The gene calls are TRBV6-4 and TRBJ1-6, with D unresolved. Between the trimmed V and J ends, which lost 8 bases and 7 bases, there was a span of 9 bases. This CDR3 spans 12 amino acids. Germline-derived CDR1 and CDR2 are MRHNA and SNTAGT.

The chain has TRBV20-1 and TRBJ2-3; 7 bases line up with TRBD2. The CDR3 contains 15 residues. V trimming: 0 bases; J trimming: 2 bases; junction bases outside the gene matches: 5. The germline CDR1 and CDR2 sequences are DFQATT and SNEGSKA (reference sequence). The DNA for the CDR3 is TGCAGTGCTAGAGATCCCCGGGAGGCCACAGATACGCAGTATTTT. Translated, it gives CSARDPREATDTQYF.

This clonotype has at least ten counts. The rearrangement uses TRBV12-3 or TRBV12-4 and TRBJ1-2; TRBD1 is a possible D gene (6 bases). The CDR3 is 13 residues long. V was clipped by 6 bases and J by 7 bases, with 15 bases between them. The CDR3 coding sequence is TGTGCCAGCAGCTATGGGGGGGCCGGTGGCTACACCTTC. This codes for CASSYGGAGGYTF.

Of note for this clonotype: This sequence may be a read error, since a much larger clone differs from it by one base. This likely comes from a read error, as the CDR3 has no conserved phenylalanine or tryptophan at its end. CDR3: CASSAQRAGSYNEQFC. CDR3 sequence (DNA): TGTGCCAGTAGTGCACAGCGGGCCGGCTCCTACAATGAGCAGTTCTGC. The genes are TRBV19 and TRBJ2-1; D may be TRBD2 (6 bases). The CDR3 is 16 amino acids. The germline V gene has CDR1 LNHDA and CDR2 SQIVND (reference sequence). The germline V and J ends were trimmed by 5 bases and 0 bases, with 14 bases remaining between them.

This chain's CDR3 is CASSDQKTSGLVQYF. In DNA form, the CDR3 reads TGTGCCAGCAGCGACCAGAAGACTAGCGGGTTGGTGCAGTACTTC. This sequence joins TRBV9 and TRBJ2-7; 10 bases align to TRBD2. Germline V gene lookup returns CDR1 SGDLS and CDR2 YYNGEE. The J segment lost 9 bases and the V segment lost 3 bases, leaving 12 bases of the junction unmatched. This CDR3 spans 15 amino acids.

The chain recombines TRBV7-7 with TRBJ2-2, with 9 bases lining up with TRBD2. Unmatched junction bases numbered 12, after V lost 11 bases and J lost 8 bases. The CDR3 spans 14 residues. From germline, CDR1 is SSHAT and CDR2 FNYEAQ (reference sequence). The CDR3 DNA reads TGTGCCCTGCGGGGGGCTAGCGGGAAAGGGGAGCTGTTTTTT. Encoded protein: CALRGASGKGELFF.

V usage is TRBV7-2 and J usage is TRBJ1-4, with a weak D call TRBD1 (6 bases). The CDR3 has 14 amino acids. Germline-derived CDR1 and CDR2 are SGHTA and FQGNSA. The ends were cut back, 2 bases at V and 6 bases at J, with 10 bases in the middle. CDR3 protein: CASSLSGAYEKLFF. The DNA for the CDR3 is TGTGCCAGCAGCTTATCAGGGGCCTATGAAAAACTGTTTTTT.

This clonotype was detected ten times or more. The rearrangement joins TRBV7-2 to TRBJ2-3; D call uncertain. The ends were cut back, 0 bases at V and 7 bases at J, with 5 bases in the middle. Germline V lookup: CDR1 SGHTA, CDR2 FQGNSA. There are 12 residues in the CDR3. The CDR3 region is CASSLALNTQYF. The CDR3 coding sequence is TGTGCCAGCAGCTTAGCTTTAAATACGCAGTATTTT.

This clonotype was counted only a few times. The gene calls are TRBV29-1 and TRBJ2-1; TRBD2 agrees at 16 bases. This CDR3 is 19 amino acids long. Germline values: CDR1 SQVTM, CDR2 ANQGSEA. V trimming: 6 bases; J trimming: 0 bases; junction bases outside the gene matches: 11. As DNA, the CDR3 is TGCAGCGTCTCTTTACAGGGGACTAGCGGGAGGGCCTCCTACAATGAGCAGTTCTTC. Translated: CSVSLQGTSGRASYNEQFF.

This clonotype was seen ten or more times. The rearrangement uses TRBV19 and TRBJ1-5; possible D gene TRBD1, 6 bases. The CDR3 contains 15 residues. Trimming shortened V by 7 bases and J by 0 bases, and 13 bases separated the two germline ends. Looked up from germline, CDR1 is LNHDA and CDR2 is SQIVND (reference sequence). The CDR3: CASIEGHYSNQPQHF. In DNA, the CDR3 is TGTGCCAGTATCGAGGGACACTATAGCAATCAGCCCCAGCATTTT.

The CDR3 sequence is CASHTDRGFSNEQFF. The CDR3 DNA reads as TGTGCCAGTCACACGGACAGGGGATTCTCCAATGAGCAGTTCTTC. The chain carries TRBV6-1 and TRBJ2-1, with 9 bases fitting TRBD1. The ends lost 9 bases at V and 6 bases at J; junction bases unmatched: 12. Germline CDR1 is MNHNS and CDR2 is SASEGT. The CDR3 is 15 residues long.

This clonotype was counted at least ten times. The J gene is TRBJ2-3, the V gene TRBV4-3; 10 nucleotides line up with TRBD2. The germline V gene has CDR1 LGHNA and CDR2 YSLEER. CDR3 length: 17 residues. J was trimmed by 5 bases and V by 0 bases; bases with no gene match: 8. Written as DNA, the CDR3 is TGCGCCAGCAGCCAAGATGGGCAGAGCGGGAGGGGAGATACGCAGTATTTT. Translating it yields CASSQDGQSGRGDTQYF.

This clonotype was observed many times. This sequence joins TRBV4-2 and TRBJ1-5, with 9 bases matching TRBD1. This CDR3 contains 15 residues. CDR1 is LGHNA and CDR2 is YNFKEQ in the germline V gene. The junction had 5 bases not matched to a gene; V was cut back by 1 base and J by 7 bases. The CDR3 sequence: CASSQVGGQGQPQHF. For the CDR3, the DNA is TGTGCCAGCAGCCAAGTAGGGGGACAGGGCCAGCCCCAGCATTTT.

There are many counts of this clonotype. This chain links TRBV6-1 with TRBJ1-2, with D perhaps matching TRBD1 (5 bases). The CDR3 consists of 15 residues. Germline-derived CDR1 and CDR2 are MNHNS and SASEGT. Trimming shortened V by 5 bases and J by 5 bases, and 18 bases separated the two germline ends. For the CDR3, the DNA is TGTGCCAGCAGTCCCGGGACTAAACATATGTATGGCTACACCTTC. This codes for CASSPGTKHMYGYTF.